Presented here are 30 T cell receptor beta chains from one specimen sequenced in a study of tumor and adjacent non-tumor tissue in lung cancer (dated by TCRdb to 2017 to 2018). RNA was isolated from bulk, unsorted tissue, and RNA quality was assessed with a NanoDrop ND-1000 and an Agilent 2100. Normal lung samples were distant non-tumor tissue taken more than 3 cm from the tumor edge. Libraries were built with multiplex PCR. The data were produced on an Illumina HiSeq 2500. Following protocols modified from ARM-PCR, the researchers constructed TCRbeta libraries through three rounds of nested PCR with primers (Table S4). Using fastp at Q25 and MiXCR, TCRdb reprocessed the public reads and kept productive beta chains. Under each unique CDR3 protein, matching rows form one entry showing the most common genes and DNA. The sample table shows more than 75,000 distinct CDR3 sequences, and roughly 78% are seen once. The top ten hold around 30% of the sample.

The specimen sequenced was distant non-tumor lung tissue. Every receptor here comes from a man between 60 and 75 years old with small cell lung cancer.

Of note for this clonotype: One end of the junction does not line up with germline, which may come from a read error. V usage is TRBV11-3 and J usage is TRBJ2-1; TRBD2 is a possible D gene (7 bases). Germline V CDR1 and CDR2: SGHNT, YENEEA. The CDR3 contains 13 residues. CDR3 in DNA: TGTGCCAGCCGCTTTGGACTAGGGGGTAAGCAGTTCTTC. Translated, it gives CASRFGLGGKQFF.

This chain joins TRBV7-6 and TRBJ2-1; D is unresolved. Germline assignment: CDR1 SGHVS and CDR2 FNYEAQ. V dropped 1 base and J dropped 13 bases, with 14 bases sitting between them. The CDR3 has 13 residues. The CDR3 nucleotides are TGTGCCAGCAGCTTAGGTCAGGCGGTTGATCAGTTCTTC. Amino acids: CASSLGQAVDQFF.

This clonotype is judged medium-sized (0.01 to 0.1%). The J gene is TRBJ2-1, the V gene TRBV11-2; TRBD1 matches at 10 bases. The CDR3 is made up of 19 amino acids. The junction had 17 bases not matched to a gene; V was cut back by 0 bases and J by 9 bases. Per the germline V gene, CDR1 is SGHAT and CDR2 is FQNNGV. The chain's CDR3 is CASSLEGFATGGYMAEQFF. CDR3 sequence (DNA): TGTGCCAGCAGCTTAGAGGGGTTTGCGACAGGGGGCTATATGGCTGAGCAGTTCTTC.

The chain links TRBV19 to TRBJ2-3; tentatively, D is TRBD2 (6 bases). V lost 5 bases to trimming and J lost 2 bases, with 14 bases between them. Per germline, CDR1 LNHDA and CDR2 SQIVND (reference sequence). The length of the CDR3 is 15 residues. CDR3 amino acids: CASSFLRDSTDTQYF. The CDR3 nucleotides are TGTGCCAGTAGTTTTTTGAGGGACTCCACAGATACGCAGTATTTT.

The genes are TRBV6-1 and TRBJ2-1; the D is unclear. This CDR3 spans 13 amino acids. CDR1 and CDR2 (germline): MNHNS, SASEGT. V was cut by 5 bases and J by 4 bases, with 9 bases left in between. The CDR3 coding sequence is TGTGCCAGCAGTAAGGACGGTTACAATGAGCAGTTCTTC. Protein product: CASSKDGYNEQFF.

In its sample, this clonotype was seen many times. The CDR3 coding sequence is TGTGCCAGCAGCTTAGACAGACAAGAGACCCAGTACTTC. It encodes CASSLDRQETQYF. The gene calls are TRBV7-8 and TRBJ2-5; D gene uncertain. The ends were cut back, 1 base at V and 2 bases at J, with 5 bases in the middle. The CDR3 totals 13 residues. Germline lookup yields CDR1 SGHVS and CDR2 FQNEAQ.

Concerning this clonotype: A much larger clone lies a single base off, so this may be a read error. The chain links TRBV30 to TRBJ1-1; unclear D gene. Germline-derived CDR1 and CDR2 are GTSNPN and SVGIG (reference sequence). The CDR3 contains 11 residues. The V end was cut by 6 bases, the J end by 2 bases, with 7 bases between. As DNA, the CDR3 is TGTGCCTGTAGTAAAAACACTGAAGCTTTCTTT. The encoded protein is CACSKNTEAFF.

About this clonotype itself: The junction departs from the called germline gene at one end, perhaps through a read error. The V call is TRBV29-1, the J call TRBJ2-2, with 7 positions matching TRBD2. The CDR3 is 15 amino acids. CDR1 and CDR2 from the germline V gene are SQVTM and ANQGSEA. The DNA for the CDR3 is TGCAGCGTTATGGCGGGAGCCGCGAACACCGGGGAGCTGTTGTTT. Translated, it gives CSVMAGAANTGELLF.

A single count supports this clonotype. A clone one base away is much larger, so this may be a read error. The chain carries TRBV5-1 and TRBJ2-2; D uncertain. Germline V gene sequence: CDR1 SGHRS, CDR2 YFSETQ. This CDR3 has 15 residues. Here the CDR3 reads CANSREALNTGELFF. In DNA, the CDR3 is TGCGCCAACAGCCGTGAGGCGCTTAACACCGGGGAGCTGTTTTTT.

Worth noting for this clonotype: A much larger clone is a single base away; this may be a read error. The chain uses TRBV20-1 and TRBJ2-1; TRBD2 agrees at 11 bases. The germline V gene encodes CDR1 DFQATT and CDR2 SNEGSKA (reference sequence). The CDR3 sequence is 15 residues long. The CDR3 loop is CSGLLAGGLYIEQFF. As DNA, the CDR3 is TGCAGTGGACTGCTAGCGGGAGGACTATACATTGAGCAGTTCTTC.

This clonotype was seen ten or more times. The CDR3 DNA sequence: TGTGCCAGCACCGGATATAGGGATTCACCCCTCCACTTT. Amino acid sequence: CASTGYRDSPLHF. This chain links TRBV2 with TRBJ1-6; no reliable D call. Trimming removed 7 bases from V and 8 bases from J, with 12 bases in between. The CDR3 loop spans 13 amino acids. CDR1 is SNHLY and CDR2 is FYNNEI in the germline V gene.

As for this clonotype: Given the absence of the conserved phenylalanine or tryptophan at the CDR3 end, a read error is likely. The rearrangement uses TRBV29-1 and TRBJ2-3, with a tentative D call TRBD2 (5 bases). CDR3 length equals 13 residues. The germline CDR1 and CDR2 sequences are SQVTM and ANQGSEA. The chain's CDR3 is CIVATGMADTQYY. The CDR3 coding sequence is TGCATCGTTGCAACGGGAATGGCAGATACGCAGTATTAT.

With regard to this clonotype: An end of the junction does not agree with germline; a read error may underlie this. The chain carries TRBV20-1 and TRBJ1-3, with 7 bases fitting TRBD1. The CDR3 is 14 residues long. CDR1 and CDR2 from the germline V gene are DFQATT and SNEGSKA (reference sequence). The CDR3 spells CGAKGAPSGSTIYF. Here the CDR3 DNA reads TGCGGAGCTAAGGGGGCCCCCTCTGGAAGCACCATATATTTT.

This clonotype was seen a single time. One end of the junction does not line up with germline, which may come from a read error. The rearrangement joins TRBV11-2 to TRBJ2-2; D perhaps matches TRBD2 (6 bases). The CDR3 spans 14 residues. The germline CDR1 and CDR2 sequences are SGHAT and FQNNGV. Here the CDR3 reads CASNRLGGVGDLFF. The CDR3 DNA follows: TGTGCCAGCAACCGGTTGGGCGGGGTCGGGGACCTGTTTTTT.

The sample holds one count of this clonotype. This rearrangement joins TRBV4-1 to TRBJ2-7; D uncertain. The CDR3 has 13 amino acids. CDR1 and CDR2 (germline): MGHRA, YSYEKL. In DNA, the CDR3 is TGCGCCAGCAGTCAAGATCGTGGATGGCGGCAGTACGTC. Its protein product is CASSQDRGWRQYV.

Remarks on this clonotype: A read error may account for a junction end that differs from germline. This chain uses TRBV6-2 or TRBV6-3 with TRBJ2-3, with unresolved D. Germline values: CDR1 MNHEY, CDR2 SVGEGT. The length of the CDR3 is 12 residues. The CDR3 sequence: CASSLWTYTQYF. The CDR3 region has the DNA TGTGCCAGTAGTTTGTGGACGTATACGCAATATTTT.

As to this clonotype: At one of its ends the junction is not consistent with the germline gene, which may arise from a read error. V is TRBV4-1 and J is TRBJ1-1; no clear D. Looked up from germline, CDR1 is MGHRA and CDR2 is YSYEKL. The CDR3 consists of 15 residues. CDR3 sequence (DNA): TGCGCCAGCAGCCAACTTCCAGTGCGTGGCACTGAAACTTTCTTT. It specifies CASSQLPVRGTETFF.

This clonotype was detected only once. One junction end disagrees with the germline gene, perhaps due to a read error. J is TRBJ2-1 and V is TRBV13; possibly TRBD2 for D (6 bases). From germline, CDR1 is PRHDT and CDR2 FYEKMQ (reference sequence). The CDR3 has 15 amino acids. In DNA form, the CDR3 reads TGTGATAGCAACTTGGGAGGTAACTCCGACAATAAGCAGTTCTTC. Protein: CDSNLGGNSDNKQFF. The variable domain in full, with the rest retrieved from reference TRBV13 and TRBJ2-1, is AAGVIQSPRHLIKEKRETATLKCYPIPRHDTVYWYQQGPGQDPQFLISFYEKMQSDKGSIPDRFSAQQFSDYHSELNMSSLELGDSALYFCDSNLGGNSDNKQFFGPGTRLTVL.

This clonotype was recorded once. This chain joins TRBV28 and TRBJ2-7, with D possibly called TRBD1 or TRBD2 (5 bases each). CDR3 size: 17 residues. V was shortened by 2 bases and J by 5 bases, with 22 bases between the two germline ends. Germline V gene lookup returns CDR1 MDHEN and CDR2 SYDVKM. CDR3 sequence reads: CASSLVVSGPYMNEQYF. The CDR3 DNA follows: TGTGCCAGCAGTTTAGTTGTGTCGGGACCGTATATGAACGAGCAGTACTTC.

This clonotype was detected many times. V is TRBV6-1 and J is TRBJ1-2; tentatively, D is TRBD1 (5 bases). The germline V and J ends were trimmed by 6 bases and 7 bases, with 15 bases remaining between them. The CDR3 has 13 residues. Looked up from germline, CDR1 is MNHNS and CDR2 is SASEGT. The CDR3 DNA reads TGTGCCAGCAGAACCCAGGGAGTTGTTGGCTACACCTTC. Translation: CASRTQGVVGYTF.

This clonotype was observed once. This sequence joins TRBV30 and TRBJ1-2; D unclear. CDR1 is GTSNPN and CDR2 is SVGIG in the germline V gene (reference sequence). The V end was cut by 6 bases, the J end by 0 bases, with 11 bases between. There are 13 residues in the CDR3. The CDR3 loop reads CACSSRSNYGYTF. The DNA for the CDR3 is TGTGCCTGCTCCTCCAGGTCTAACTATGGCTACACCTTC.

A note on this clonotype: The junction differs from germline at one of its ends, possibly a read error. The chain carries TRBV5-1 and TRBJ1-1; D remains ambiguous. From germline, CDR1 is SGHRS and CDR2 YFSETQ. The CDR3 covers 13 residues. In nucleotides, the CDR3 is TGCGCCAGCAGCTTGTTAGGGAACACTGAAGCGTTCTTT. Amino acid sequence: CASSLLGNTEAFF.

This clonotype came up once. A read error may account for a junction end that differs from germline. V usage is TRBV6-5 and J usage is TRBJ2-1; 8 nucleotides match TRBD2. This CDR3 has 19 residues. From germline, CDR1 is MNHEY and CDR2 SVGAGI. The CDR3 here is CASSYSYGAGVGTYDEQFF. The CDR3 coding sequence is TGTGCCAGCAGTTACTCCTACGGAGCGGGAGTGGGTACCTACGATGAGCAGTTCTTC.

In the case of this clonotype: The junction departs from the called germline gene at one end, perhaps through a read error. V is TRBV6-5 and J is TRBJ2-1, with D uncertain. Germline V gene sequence: CDR1 MNHEY, CDR2 SVGAGI. The CDR3 has 14 residues. The CDR3 reads CANSSDSPPYEQFF. Written as DNA, the CDR3 is TGTGCCAACAGTTCCGACTCCCCCCCTTATGAGCAGTTCTTC.

Details on this clonotype: At one boundary the junction diverges from the germline segment, which might be a read error. This sequence joins TRBV7-8 and TRBJ2-3, with D tentatively TRBD2 (5 bases). The germline gives CDR1 SGHVS, CDR2 FQNEAQ. The CDR3 extends over 17 amino acids. CDR3 in amino acids: CASSLGAELASTDTQYF. The CDR3 bases are TGTGCCAGCAGCTTAGGGGCGGAGCTCGCTAGCACAGATACACAGTATTTT. Full variable domain (missing parts from reference TRBV7-8 and TRBJ2-3): GAGVSQSPRYKVAKRGQDVALRCDPISGHVSLFWYQQALGQGPEFLTYFQNEAQLDKSGLPSDRFFAERPEGSVSTLKIQRTQQEDSAVYLCASSLGAELASTDTQYFGPGTRLTVL.

This clonotype was recorded a few times. A clone one base away is much larger, so this may be a read error. The chain carries TRBV6-6 and TRBJ1-1; D perhaps matches TRBD1 (5 bases). Germline CDR1 and CDR2: MNHNY and SVGAGI (reference sequence). The V and J ends lost 6 bases and 3 bases respectively, with 11 bases between them. The CDR3 has 13 amino acids. The DNA of the CDR3 is TGTGCCAGCAGGACAGTGTCATACACTGAAGCTTTCTTT. It encodes CASRTVSYTEAFF.

As for this clonotype: At one boundary the junction diverges from the germline segment, which might be a read error. The rearrangement uses TRBV11-2 and TRBJ2-1; a weak D match, TRBD2 (5 bases). There are 13 residues in the CDR3. The germline V gene encodes CDR1 SGHAT and CDR2 FQNNGV. The CDR3 region is CASSLGVAGLQIF. CDR3 nucleotides: TGTGCCAGCAGCTTAGGGGTGGCGGGCCTACAGATCTTC.

The chain links TRBV28 to TRBJ2-1, with TRBD1 as a possible D gene (7 bases). Germline CDR1 and CDR2: MDHEN and SYDVKM. The CDR3 covers 15 residues. Between the trimmed V and J ends, which lost 8 bases and 5 bases, there was a span of 19 bases. The CDR3 DNA reads TGTGCCAGCGCCAGGGGGGACGGTTCACACAATGAGCAGTTCTTC. Its protein product is CASARGDGSHNEQFF.

Concerning this clonotype itself: The conserved phenylalanine or tryptophan normally closing the CDR3 is absent here, so this likely arose from a read error. The genes are TRBV4-1 and TRBJ2-1, with D hard to call. CDR3 length: 16 residues. Trimming shortened V by 2 bases and J by 7 bases, and 18 bases separated the two germline ends. Germline assignment: CDR1 MGHRA and CDR2 YSYEKL. CDR3 residues: CASSQRSQTVTNEQFY. The CDR3 nucleotides read TGCGCCAGCAGCCAAAGAAGTCAGACGGTAACGAATGAGCAGTTCTAC.

For this clonotype: A much larger clone is a single base away; this may be a read error. The chain uses TRBV6-4 and TRBJ2-1; TRBD2 agrees at 11 bases. Germline V lookup: CDR1 MRHNA, CDR2 SNTAGT. The CDR3 length is 16 residues. The CDR3 DNA reads as TGTGCCATCAGTGAACAAGGGACTAGCGGTTACAATGAGCAGTTCTTC. The encoded protein is CAISEQGTSGYNEQFF.